A selection of T cell receptor beta chains follows, all from one sample in a study of T cells expressing NK-cell markers. TCRdb re-called the 5' RACE reads and gives one entry per CDR3 protein, without DNA. Across some 340,000 distinct CDR3 sequences, the top ten clones capture 5% to 5.5% of the sample. The sequenced sample was blood T cells: a sorted CD56 or NKG2C T cell subset, CD4+ or CD8+ T cells, or bulk PBMC T cells (not recorded which). The source of these receptors is a man aged 18-69 years in good health. The CDR3 runs from the conserved cysteine through the conserved F or W.

J gene | V gene | CDR3 protein
TRBJ1-6 | TRBV20-1 | CSAQPRDRGSPLHF
TRBJ1-5 | TRBV5-1 | CASSLVWGYACNQPQHF
TRBJ2-3 | TRBV5-6 | CASSLGALRGTDTQYF
TRBJ1-1 | TRBV5-1 | CASSATAANTEAFF
TRBJ2-7 | TRBV20-1 | CSASHRQGRNEQYF
TRBJ2-5 | TRBV5-1 | CASSSGGTGPETQYF
TRBJ2-7 | TRBV6-5 | CASRGDRVSQYF
TRBJ2-3 | TRBV12-5 | CASGLSGTDTQYF
TRBJ2-7 | TRBV7-8 | CATRRGLTYEQYF
TRBJ2-3 | TRBV20-1 | CSALPYRQGGTDTQYF
TRBJ2-3 | TRBV12-3/TRBV12-4 | CATRLAGESTDTQYF
TRBJ2-5 | TRBV7-9 | CASSLGGQIKETQYF
TRBJ1-3 | TRBV20-1 | CSAREGGTGNTIYF
TRBJ2-2 | TRBV30 | CAWTKGTNTGELFF
TRBJ2-7 | TRBV2 | CASSYTGTGLEQYF
TRBJ1-6 | TRBV2 | CASYRTEAPLHF
TRBJ2-5 | TRBV10-3 | CAISDSFGRQETQYF
TRBJ1-5 | TRBV7-8 | CASSVRGASNQPQHF
TRBJ1-2 | TRBV6-1 | CASLMTYGGLGGYTF
TRBJ2-7 | TRBV6-5 | CASSYPRTGGSMLNEQYF
TRBJ2-1 | TRBV2 | CASSDESSGEQFF
TRBJ2-7 | TRBV5-1 | CASSEGTGDEQYF
TRBJ2-3 | TRBV12-3/TRBV12-4 | CASSLSWPLSTDTQYF
TRBJ2-1 | TRBV18 | CASSPPDSYNEQFF
TRBJ1-2 | TRBV5-6 | CASSPLPGQGSVGYTF
TRBJ1-1 | TRBV20-1 | CSARGQGGKNTEAFF
TRBJ2-5 | TRBV7-9 | CASSAVGGLETQYF
TRBJ2-1 | TRBV3-1 | CASSQGTGEQFF
TRBJ2-7 | TRBV6-6 | CASIKGYTYEQYF
TRBJ2-1 | TRBV5-1 | CASSHSQTIVYNEQFF
TRBJ1-4 | TRBV28 | CASSSLNEKLFF
TRBJ2-5 | TRBV10-3 | CAISEASPQETQYF
TRBJ2-7 | TRBV7-2 | CASSLVGSGGAALEQYF
TRBJ2-2 | TRBV7-2 | CASSLVREITGELFF
TRBJ2-6 | TRBV12-3/TRBV12-4 | CASTSGGSGANVLTF
TRBJ2-1 | TRBV11-2 | CASSLLGGGGVRNEQFF
TRBJ2-2 | TRBV20-1 | CSARIPGQANTGELFF
TRBJ1-1 | TRBV11-1 | CASSLRVSNTEAFF
TRBJ1-5 | TRBV2 | CASSESGVRVPSGPQHF
TRBJ2-5 | TRBV28 | CASSLVATSGGLKETQYF
TRBJ2-3 | TRBV9 | CASSVEGQGGDTQYF
TRBJ1-2 | TRBV6-5 | CARGISLDYTF
TRBJ2-1 | TRBV12-3/TRBV12-4 | CASSFLGGLSYNEQFF
TRBJ1-5 | TRBV13 | CASSLNRDQPQHF
TRBJ2-3 | TRBV5-1 | CASSPDRLSPTDTQYF
TRBJ2-1 | TRBV10-2 | CASSMTSGGPHQFF
TRBJ2-1 | TRBV27 | CASSLLSRYNEQFF